Below are 7 T cell receptor beta chains sequenced from a single sample in a study of T-cell reconstitution after alpha-beta-depleted transplantation in children. Molecular barcoding with unique molecular identifiers was used for the TCRbeta library. TCRdb re-called the PCR reads through MiXCR, storing one row per CDR3 protein. The profile shows around 420,000 distinct CDR3 sequences, roughly 15% of them singletons. This specimen consisted of PBMCs, mostly from graft donor cells, obtained 360 days after TCRalphabeta/CD19-depleted stem cell transplant. The receptors come from a boy under three years old who had a stem cell transplant for Wiskott-Aldrich syndrome, so the T cells may come from the graft donor.

This clonotype was seen more than once but under ten times. This chain connects TRBV5-1 to TRBJ2-2; 11 positions match TRBD1. Trimming took 2 bases from V and 4 from J; bases not matched to a gene: 7. The germline CDR1 and CDR2 sequences are SGHRS and YFSETQ. CDR3 length: 17 residues. The CDR3 DNA follows: TGCGCCAGCAGCTTTAATGGACAGGGGGCCGGCACCGGGGAGCTGTTTTTT. It codes for CASSFNGQGAGTGELFF.

This clonotype has more than one count but fewer than ten. The chain carries TRBV24-1 and TRBJ2-3; possibly TRBD1 for D (6 bases). This CDR3 has 16 residues. CDR1 KGHDR and CDR2 SFDVKD come from the germline V gene. The V and J ends lost 8 bases and 2 bases respectively, with 19 bases between them. CDR3 protein: CATIFPGDILTDTQYF. The CDR3 region has the DNA TGTGCCACCATCTTCCCAGGGGATATCCTCACAGATACGCAGTATTTT.

The J gene is TRBJ1-5, the V gene TRBV25-1; D is ambiguous. The CDR3 spans 14 residues. The V and J ends lost 5 bases and 2 bases respectively, with 10 bases between them. CDR1 and CDR2 from the germline V gene are MGHDK and SYGVNS. The CDR3 here is CASSTSSGNQPQHF. The CDR3 nucleotides are TGTGCCAGCAGTACCTCATCCGGCAATCAGCCCCAGCATTTT.

The genes are TRBV30 and TRBJ2-3; D not certain. CDR1 and CDR2 (germline): GTSNPN, SVGIG (reference sequence). Trimming took 0 bases from V and 6 from J, leaving 10 bases between them. The CDR3 is 13 amino acids. The CDR3 DNA follows: TGTGCCTGGAGTGTACTGACACCGGATACGCAGTATTTT. This translates into CAWSVLTPDTQYF.

This clonotype was seen a few times. This rearrangement joins TRBV5-1 to TRBJ2-7; D gene ambiguous. This CDR3 has 16 residues. Germline V gene sequence: CDR1 SGHRS, CDR2 YFSETQ. The ends were cut back, 4 bases at V and 3 bases at J, with 20 bases in the middle. The CDR3 loop reads CASSPALGRLVYEQYF. The CDR3 DNA reads as TGCGCCAGCAGCCCCGCCTTAGGGCGTTTGGTCTACGAGCAGTACTTC. Full variable domain (remainder filled in from reference TRBV5-1 and TRBJ2-7): KAGVTQTPRYLIKTRGQQVTLSCSPISGHRSVSWYQQTPGQGLQFLFEYFSETQRNKGNFPGRFSGRQFSNSRSEMNVSTLELGDSALYLCASSPALGRLVYEQYFGPGTRLTVT.

The chain uses TRBV4-1 and TRBJ2-2; the match to TRBD1 covers 8 bases. V gave up 0 bases and J gave up 2 bases; unmatched junction bases: 5. CDR1 and CDR2 (germline): MGHRA, YSYEKL. The CDR3 is made up of 17 amino acids. In DNA, the CDR3 is TGCGCCAGCAGCCAAGATCCAGGGGGCGCCAACACCGGGGAGCTGTTTTTT. It translates to CASSQDPGGANTGELFF.

The chain employs TRBV7-6 and TRBJ2-3, with D maybe TRBD1 (6 bases). The V gene lost 3 bases and the J gene lost 3 bases, with 13 bases spanning the gap. Germline V CDR1 and CDR2: SGHVS, FNYEAQ. The CDR3 runs 15 residues. CDR3 region: CASSLSGEITDTQYF. The CDR3 DNA reads TGTGCCAGCAGCTTGTCAGGGGAAATTACAGATACGCAGTATTTT.